The T cell receptor beta chain described here comes from a study of blood T cell repertoires in COVID-19. Only a few counts were recorded for this clone. Per germline, CDR1 SGHDT and CDR2 YYEEEE. V was clipped by 4 bases and J by 1 base, with 11 bases between them. This CDR3 comprises 14 residues. TCRdb's copy holds only in-frame clones and misses some; the assay was immunoSEQ multiplex PCR. The sample includes around 90,000 clones, 75% to 90% of them seen just once. V is TRBV5-6 and J is TRBJ1-1; weak D call: TRBD1 (5 bases). This sequence originates from a human donor in a cohort sampled during active COVID-19. The sample consisted of peripheral blood. The CDR3 DNA reads as TGTGCCAGCAGCAGAAGACAGACGAACACTGAAGCTTTCTTT. Residues: CASSRRQTNTEAFF.